These 4 T cell receptor beta chains were sequenced from one sample in a study of regulatory T cells in long-lasting Graves disease. Time point defined: newly diagnosed GD, antithyroid drugs for less than 3 months. The TCR library was prepared using RNA isolated from PBMCs. Researchers made TCR beta libraries by using iRepertoire HTBI primers and running Arm-PCR on CDR3 regions. TCRdb itself ran the multiplex PCR reads through MiXCR, one entry per CDR3 protein. The data show roughly 440,000 distinct CDR3 sequences, 16% seen once. The same sample was also used in a study of T cells in Graves' hyperthyroidism and ophthalmopathy.

The sample was peripheral blood mononuclear cells (PBMCs), taken at new diagnosis, from a patient treated with antithyroid drugs. Source of these receptors: a woman under 30 with Graves disease.

The table lists this clonotype with many counts. The chain employs TRBV5-1 and TRBJ2-1; D is unresolved. Looked up from germline, CDR1 is SGHRS and CDR2 is YFSETQ. Trimming pared 4 bases from V and 0 bases from J, leaving 8 bases between. The CDR3 is 14 amino acids. In nucleotides, the CDR3 is TGCGCCAGCAGCGTGATCAGCTCCTACAATGAGCAGTTCTTC. This translates into CASSVISSYNEQFF. Combining the CDR3 with reference TRBV5-1 and TRBJ2-1 gives the whole variable domain KAGVTQTPRYLIKTRGQQVTLSCSPISGHRSVSWYQQTPGQGLQFLFEYFSETQRNKGNFPGRFSGRQFSNSRSEMNVSTLELGDSALYLCASSVISSYNEQFFGPGTRLTVL.

This clonotype was recorded many times. The rearrangement joins TRBV12-3 or TRBV12-4 to TRBJ2-5; 13 bases line up with TRBD2. With 6 bases clipped from V and 2 bases from J, the junction kept 12 bases outside the gene matches. The CDR3 totals 18 residues. For the CDR3, the DNA is TGTGCCAGCAGAACGGGACTAGCGGGATCTAACCGACAAGAGACCCAGTACTTC. Translating it yields CASRTGLAGSNRQETQYF.

This clonotype appeared many times. The gene calls are TRBV12-3 or TRBV12-4 and TRBJ1-5, with D perhaps TRBD1 (6 bases). Trimming left V 4 bases short and J 5 bases short, with 9 bases between. This CDR3 spans 13 amino acids. The CDR3 is CASSSNRDQPQHF. The CDR3 coding sequence is TGTGCCAGCAGTTCAAACAGGGATCAGCCCCAGCATTTT.

This clonotype has more than one count but fewer than ten. The chain has TRBV5-5 and TRBJ2-7; D is unresolved. Trimming shortened V by 4 bases and J by 0 bases, and 14 bases separated the two germline ends. The length of the CDR3 is 15 residues. The germline V gene encodes CDR1 SGHKS and CDR2 YYEKEE (reference sequence). The CDR3 loop is CASSKGPSSSYEQYF. The CDR3 nucleotides are TGTGCCAGCAGCAAGGGCCCGTCAAGCTCCTACGAGCAGTACTTC.